These 14 T cell receptor beta chains share one sample of origin, sequenced in a study of cytomegalovirus exposure and HLA in healthy donors. PCR primers comprised 60 Vbeta and 13 Jbeta primers. The table came from immunoSEQ multiplex PCR; TCRdb's copy has only in-frame clones and leaves some out. The table lists 100,000 to 150,000 clones, about 80% of them singletons, with roughly 31% in the top ten. The sequenced material came from PBMCs. The receptors stem from a man aged 55 to 70 in good health and CMV-seropositive.

The chain uses TRBV7-3 and TRBJ1-6; unclear D gene. V was clipped by 3 bases and J by 5 bases, with 5 bases between them. In germline, CDR1 is SGHTA, CDR2 FQGTGA. This CDR3 has 13 amino acids. The CDR3 sequence: CASSLADNSPLHF. The DNA for the CDR3 is TGTGCCAGCAGCTTGGCCGATAATTCACCCCTCCACTTT.

The V and J genes are TRBV13 and TRBJ2-7; D not resolved. V was shortened by 0 bases and J by 5 bases, with 11 bases between the two germline ends. The CDR3 covers 14 residues. The germline V gene encodes CDR1 PRHDT and CDR2 FYEKMQ (reference sequence). The CDR3 is CASSLGTQAHEQYF. The CDR3 nucleotides are TGTGCCAGCAGCTTAGGGACCCAGGCCCACGAGCAGTACTTC. Complete variable domain (other parts from reference TRBV13 and TRBJ2-7): AAGVIQSPRHLIKEKRETATLKCYPIPRHDTVYWYQQGPGQDPQFLISFYEKMQSDKGSIPDRFSAQQFSDYHSELNMSSLELGDSALYFCASSLGTQAHEQYFGPGTRLTVT.

This clone was observed once. The chain links TRBV5-5 to TRBJ2-2; TRBD1 matches at 10 bases. The CDR3 spans 18 residues. The V segment lost 1 base and the J segment 4 bases; nucleotides outside the gene matches: 10. Germline loops: CDR1 SGHKS, CDR2 YYEKEE (reference sequence). This CDR3 is CASSLPGQGTKITGELFF. In DNA form, the CDR3 reads TGTGCCAGCAGCTTGCCGGGACAGGGGACGAAAATCACCGGGGAGCTGTTTTTT.

This rearrangement joins TRBV30 to TRBJ2-5; unclear D gene. Germline V gene lookup returns CDR1 GTSNPN and CDR2 SVGIG (reference sequence). CDR3 size: 12 residues. V lost 7 bases and J lost 0, with 9 bases in between. The CDR3 bases are TGTGCCTCGAGACTTGACCAAGAGACCCAGTACTTC. Its translation: CASRLDQETQYF.

The V and J genes are TRBV18 and TRBJ1-1; D is unclear. Looked up from germline, CDR1 is KGHSH and CDR2 is LQKENI. Between the trimmed V and J ends, which lost 3 bases and 4 bases, there was a span of 18 bases. The CDR3 length is 16 residues. The CDR3 DNA reads as TGTGCCAGCTCACCTCTACTGCCAGGCGCAGGCACTGAAGCTTTCTTT. Translation: CASSPLLPGAGTEAFF.

This chain uses TRBV5-1 with TRBJ2-5, with D possibly TRBD1 on 5 matching bases. Deletions cut 2 bases from V and 4 bases from J, with 18 bases between. The CDR3 is 16 residues long. Germline lookup yields CDR1 SGHRS and CDR2 YFSETQ. DNA for the CDR3: TGCGCCAGCAGCTTCACCATGATTCAGGGCGGAGAGACCCAGTACTTC. Protein: CASSFTMIQGGETQYF.

The chain uses TRBV11-3 and TRBJ2-1; possible D gene TRBD1, 5 bases. Germline V CDR1 and CDR2: SGHNT, YENEEA. CDR3 length: 13 residues. Trimming stripped 1 base from V and 5 bases from J, with 6 bases between. This CDR3 reads CASSLGQNNEQFF. In DNA, the CDR3 is TGTGCCAGCAGCTTAGGACAGAACAATGAGCAGTTCTTC.

This sequence joins TRBV5-4 and TRBJ2-7; no definite D call. V was cut by 3 bases and J by 7 bases, with 17 bases left in between. Germline loops: CDR1 SGHNT, CDR2 YYREEE (reference sequence). The CDR3 runs to 14 residues. The CDR3 DNA follows: TGTGCCAGCAGCTCGAAACAAATCCCCGAAGAGCAGTACTTC. Its protein product is CASSSKQIPEEQYF.

The rearrangement links TRBV7-9 to TRBJ1-1; perhaps TRBD1 as D (5 bases). Trimming stripped 5 bases from V and 0 bases from J, with 16 bases between. The CDR3 length is 16 residues. Germline CDR1 is SEHNR and CDR2 is FQNEAQ (reference sequence). This CDR3 reads CASSHRQRGMNTEAFF. For the CDR3, the DNA is TGTGCCAGCAGCCACCGCCAACGGGGGATGAACACTGAAGCTTTCTTT.

This chain uses TRBV28 with TRBJ2-7; D might be TRBD1 (6 bases). Germline V gene sequence: CDR1 MDHEN, CDR2 SYDVKM. Trimming stripped 7 bases from V and 1 base from J, with 11 bases between. The CDR3 spans 13 residues. The CDR3 DNA reads TGTGCCAGCAACCCGGGACAATCCTACGAGCAGTACTTC. Its translation: CASNPGQSYEQYF. Using reference TRBV28 and TRBJ2-7 for the parts outside the CDR3, the full variable domain is DVKVTQSSRYLVKRTGEKVFLECVQDMDHENMFWYRQDPGLGLRLIYFSYDVKMKEKGDIPEGYSVSREKKERFSLILESASTNQTSMYLCASNPGQSYEQYFGPGTRLTVT.

This clone was seen once. V is TRBV6-1 and J is TRBJ1-3; 8 bases are a match to TRBD1. V shed 3 bases and J 0 bases; nucleotides not matched to a gene: 4. The V gene's germline CDR1 is MNHNS and CDR2 SASEGT. The CDR3 is 16 residues long. In DNA form, the CDR3 reads TGTGCCAGCAGTGACACAGGGGGGCCCTCTGGAAACACCATATATTTT. This encodes CASSDTGGPSGNTIYF.

The rearrangement uses TRBV9 and TRBJ1-1; the D gene is possibly TRBD1 (5 bases). Trimming removed 4 bases from V and 4 bases from J, with 17 bases in between. In germline, CDR1 is SGDLS, CDR2 YYNGEE. This CDR3 is built from 15 residues. CDR3 residues: CASSPGGVRGTEAFF. CDR3 sequence (DNA): TGTGCCAGCAGCCCTGGAGGGGTTAGGGGCACTGAAGCTTTCTTT.

This chain uses TRBV5-1 with TRBJ2-1, with 8 bases matching TRBD2. V lost 0 bases, J lost 4 bases, and 3 bases stayed unmatched. This CDR3 contains 15 residues. CDR1 SGHRS and CDR2 YFSETQ come from the germline V gene. The CDR3 reads CASSLGGGGYNEQFF. In DNA, the CDR3 is TGCGCCAGCAGCTTGGGGGGCGGGGGGTACAATGAGCAGTTCTTC. The complete variable domain, with remaining parts taken from reference TRBV5-1 and TRBJ2-1, reads KAGVTQTPRYLIKTRGQQVTLSCSPISGHRSVSWYQQTPGQGLQFLFEYFSETQRNKGNFPGRFSGRQFSNSRSEMNVSTLELGDSALYLCASSLGGGGYNEQFFGPGTRLTVL.

In this sample, this clone turned up once. This chain joins TRBV7-3 and TRBJ1-1; 7 bases are shared with TRBD1. The V segment lost 5 bases and the J segment 1 base; nucleotides outside the gene matches: 4. The CDR3 is made up of 14 amino acids. Germline assignment: CDR1 SGHTA and CDR2 FQGTGA. This CDR3 reads CASSPEGANTEAFF. For the CDR3, the DNA is TGTGCCAGCAGCCCGGAGGGGGCGAACACTGAAGCTTTCTTT.